Presented here are 22 T cell receptor beta chains from one specimen sequenced in a study of Ad26.COV2.S vaccination and SARS-CoV-2 variants. The table came from immunoSEQ multiplex PCR; TCRdb's copy has only in-frame clones and leaves some out. The repertoire consists of roughly 410,000 clones, with 80% to 90% occurring once and the leading ten covering 7.4%. As for treatment: roughly 20 received Ad26.COV2.S at low or high dose, single or two shots; about 5 received placebo; per-sample allocation not given. Sample collection was performed on day 63 after the first vaccine or placebo injection. Sequences were derived from peripheral blood, sampled in a trial of Ad26.COV2.S vaccine versus placebo. All receptors come from a person between 18 and 65 years old who received the Ad26.COV2.S COVID-19 vaccine or a placebo.

The gene calls are TRBV6-5 and TRBJ2-7; TRBD1 matches 7 bases. V shed 0 bases and J 5 bases; nucleotides not matched to a gene: 4. The CDR3 spans 14 residues. The V gene's germline CDR1 is MNHEY and CDR2 SVGAGI. CDR3 nucleotide sequence: TGTGCCAGCAGTTACTCGGAGACAGGGAACGAGCAGTACTTC. Amino acid sequence: CASSYSETGNEQYF.

As for this clone: At the DNA level, this CDR3 is encoded by other sequences in the same sample as well. The chain carries TRBV5-1 and TRBJ2-5; D may be TRBD2 (6 bases). Germline V gene lookup returns CDR1 SGHRS and CDR2 YFSETQ. This CDR3 comprises 14 residues. Trimming removed 0 bases at V and 1 base at J, with 7 bases between. In nucleotides, the CDR3 is TGCGCCAGCAGCTTGGGGGGGGTCCAAGAGACCCAGTACTTC. Amino acids: CASSLGGVQETQYF.

This sequence joins TRBV12-5 and TRBJ2-7; 7 bases line up with TRBD1. The CDR3 has 19 residues. V dropped 0 bases and J dropped 6; count of bases not matched to a gene: 20. Germline V gene data show CDR1 as LGHNT and CDR2 as FRNRAP. The DNA of the CDR3 is TGTGCTAGTGGTTTGGTAGGGTTCTCAGGGGGTGCGAATGCGGGCGAGCAGTACTTC. Translating it yields CASGLVGFSGGANAGEQYF.

This chain connects TRBV7-2 to TRBJ2-3; D possibly uses TRBD1 or TRBD2 (5 bases each). The CDR3 runs to 15 residues. Trimming cost V 1 base and J 5 bases, with 13 bases left between them. Germline CDR1 and CDR2: SGHTA and FQGNSA. The CDR3 reads CASSLGGPGVDTQYF. For the CDR3, the DNA is TGTGCCAGCAGCTTAGGGGGCCCCGGGGTAGATACGCAGTATTTT.

The J gene is TRBJ2-1, the V gene TRBV27; TRBD1 matches 7 bases. The CDR3 is 14 residues long. Trimming at V came to 4 bases and at J to 9 bases, leaving 9 bases not matched to a gene. Germline V gene data show CDR1 as MNHEY and CDR2 as SMNVEV (reference sequence). Here the CDR3 reads CASSWLTGATEQFF. The CDR3 nucleotides read TGTGCCAGCAGTTGGTTAACAGGGGCAACTGAGCAGTTCTTC.

The chain uses TRBV7-9 and TRBJ2-1, with TRBD1 matching over 7 bases. Germline CDR1 SEHNR, CDR2 FQNEAQ (reference sequence). The trim removed 1 base at V and 14 bases at J, leaving 5 bases unmatched. The CDR3 spans 12 residues. The CDR3 is CASSLVPTGEFF. CDR3 nucleotides: TGTGCCAGCAGCTTAGTTCCTACAGGGGAGTTCTTC.

This chain links TRBV4-1 with TRBJ1-1; no reliable D call. V lost 0 bases, J lost 2 bases, and 13 bases lay in between. The length of the CDR3 is 16 residues. Per the germline V gene, CDR1 is MGHRA and CDR2 is YSYEKL. CDR3 protein: CASSQDLTDFNTEAFF. DNA of the CDR3: TGCGCCAGCAGCCAAGATCTAACAGATTTTAACACTGAAGCTTTCTTT.

The chain is built from TRBV7-2 and TRBJ2-5, with TRBD2 identical over 9 bases. CDR1 and CDR2 (germline): SGHTA, FQGNSA. This CDR3 region has 13 residues. V dropped 4 bases and J dropped 11; count of bases not matched to a gene: 8. CDR3 in amino acids: CASSSTTSGLQYF. The CDR3 region has the DNA TGTGCCAGCAGCTCAACGACTAGCGGTTTACAGTACTTC.

The chain uses TRBV18 and TRBJ2-7, with D hard to call. This CDR3 has 14 amino acids. CDR1 and CDR2 from the germline V gene are KGHSH and LQKENI. V was pared by 3 bases and J by 5 bases, with 14 bases between. This chain's CDR3 is CASSPPPGGDEQYF. The CDR3 nucleotides are TGTGCCAGCTCACCTCCGCCAGGTGGAGACGAGCAGTACTTC.

A few counts support this clone. The CDR3 DNA reads TGTGCCAGCAACCCGGTAGCTGACTATGGCTACACCTTC. Residues: CASNPVADYGYTF. The J gene is TRBJ1-2, the V gene TRBV7-2, with no clear D. CDR1 SGHTA and CDR2 FQGNSA come from the germline V gene. Trimming cost V 7 bases and J 3 bases, with 12 bases left between them. The CDR3 is made up of 13 amino acids.

In its sample, this clone was seen a few times. The chain recombines TRBV6-5 with TRBJ1-2; 7 bases are a match to TRBD1. V dropped 6 bases and J dropped 3; count of bases not matched to a gene: 7. The CDR3 extends over 14 amino acids. Germline-derived CDR1 and CDR2 are MNHEY and SVGAGI. The CDR3 region is CASSNIDRDYGYTF. Here the CDR3 DNA reads TGTGCCAGCAGCAACATTGACAGGGACTATGGCTACACCTTC.

This clone appeared a few times. The genes are TRBV6-5 and TRBJ2-7, with 10 bases lining up with TRBD1. V shed 8 bases, J shed 6 bases, and the junction held 7 bases outside the gene matches. Germline-derived CDR1 and CDR2 are MNHEY and SVGAGI. CDR3 length: 13 residues. This CDR3 reads CASGEWTGGEQYF. The CDR3 DNA is TGTGCCAGCGGGGAATGGACAGGGGGCGAGCAGTACTTC.

To note about this clone: Compared with germline, one end of the junction differs, possibly owing to a read error. The J gene is TRBJ2-7, the V gene TRBV7-9, with 8 nucleotides matching TRBD2. CDR3 size: 12 residues. Germline CDR1 SEHNR, CDR2 FQNEAQ (reference sequence). CDR3 nucleotide sequence: TGTGCCAGCAGCATAGCGGGGAGGGAGCAGTACTTC. Its translation: CASSIAGREQYF. The variable domain in full, with the rest retrieved from reference TRBV7-9 and TRBJ2-7, is DTGVSQNPRHKITKRGQNVTFRCDPISEHNRLYWYRQTLGQGPEFLTYFQNEAQLEKSRLLSDRFSAERPKGSFSTLEIQRTEQGDSAMYLCASSIAGREQYFGPGTRLTVT.

The chain links TRBV5-1 to TRBJ2-7, with a weak D call TRBD2 (5 bases). This CDR3 is 13 amino acids long. Germline CDR1 is SGHRS and CDR2 is YFSETQ. The germline V and J ends were trimmed by 4 bases and 2 bases, with 10 bases remaining between them. The DNA for the CDR3 is TGCGCCAGCAGCCCGGGGTCGACCTACGAGCAGTACTTC. This encodes CASSPGSTYEQYF.

This chain uses TRBV24-1 with TRBJ2-1; the match to TRBD1 covers 11 bases. Trimming removed 0 bases from V and 8 bases from J; junction bases left unmatched: 2. From germline, CDR1 is KGHDR and CDR2 SFDVKD. The length of the CDR3 is 15 residues. Here the CDR3 reads CATSDLGTGGHEQFF. The CDR3, as DNA: TGTGCCACCAGTGATTTGGGGACAGGGGGTCATGAGCAGTTCTTC.

This CDR3 reads CASSLWGVGAEAFF. CDR3 in DNA: TGCGCCAGCAGCCTTTGGGGGGTAGGAGCTGAAGCTTTCTTT. This chain connects TRBV4-1 to TRBJ1-1, with D possibly TRBD1 on 5 matching bases. The germline CDR1 and CDR2 sequences are MGHRA and YSYEKL. CDR3 length: 14 amino acids. V gave up 4 bases and J gave up 6 bases, with 15 bases separating them.

The rearrangement links TRBV2 to TRBJ1-2; 7 nucleotides agree with TRBD1. V gave up 6 bases and J gave up 3 bases; unmatched junction bases: 13. In germline, CDR1 is SNHLY, CDR2 FYNNEI. The CDR3 is 16 residues long. CDR3: CASSVHRGSEDYGYTF. In DNA, the CDR3 is TGTGCCAGCAGCGTTCACAGGGGAAGTGAGGACTATGGCTACACCTTC.

This clone was observed a handful of times. V usage is TRBV5-1 and J usage is TRBJ2-7, with D possibly TRBD2 on 5 matching bases. This CDR3 is 13 amino acids long. Looked up from germline, CDR1 is SGHRS and CDR2 is YFSETQ. The V end lost 4 bases, the J end lost 4 bases, and 12 bases lay between the germline ends. The CDR3 loop reads CASSPHTSYEQYF. The CDR3 DNA reads as TGCGCCAGCAGCCCGCACACTAGTTACGAGCAGTACTTC. The full variable domain, in which reference TRBV5-1 and TRBJ2-7 provide the parts outside the CDR3, is KAGVTQTPRYLIKTRGQQVTLSCSPISGHRSVSWYQQTPGQGLQFLFEYFSETQRNKGNFPGRFSGRQFSNSRSEMNVSTLELGDSALYLCASSPHTSYEQYFGPGTRLTVT.

V gene TRBV9 combines with J gene TRBJ2-7; D is unclear. There are 13 residues in the CDR3. V lost 0 bases, J lost 5 bases, and 9 bases lay in between. CDR1 and CDR2 from the germline V gene are SGDLS and YYNGEE. CDR3 nucleotide sequence: TGTGCCAGCAGCGTAGAGTCCGTGAACGAGCAGTACTTC. This sequence encodes CASSVESVNEQYF.

This rearrangement joins TRBV9 to TRBJ2-3; TRBD2 agrees at 13 bases. Per the germline V gene, CDR1 is SGDLS and CDR2 is YYNGEE. The V and J ends lost 3 bases and 2 bases, in that order; junction bases with no gene match: 6. CDR3 length: 17 residues. CDR3 amino acids: CASSGKTSGRSTDTQYF. For the CDR3, the DNA is TGTGCCAGCAGCGGAAAGACTAGCGGGAGGTCCACAGATACGCAGTATTTT.

The sample holds a few counts of this clone. This chain uses TRBV15 with TRBJ1-5; 9 nucleotides line up with TRBD1. This CDR3 has 15 amino acids. The germline gives CDR1 LNHNV, CDR2 YYDKDF (reference sequence). The junction had 5 bases not matched to a gene; V was cut back by 2 bases and J by 6 bases. The CDR3 DNA reads as TGTGCCACCAGCAGACCTACAGGGGGCCTTCAGCCCCAGCATTTT. Amino acid sequence: CATSRPTGGLQPQHF.

V gene TRBV7-2 combines with J gene TRBJ1-6, with TRBD1 identical over 10 bases. The ends lost 5 bases at V and 7 bases at J; junction bases unmatched: 14. The CDR3 extends over 18 amino acids. Germline CDR1 is SGHTA and CDR2 is FQGNSA. CDR3 amino acids: CASSAHRQGARGNSPLHF. The CDR3 nucleotides are TGTGCCAGCAGCGCCCATAGACAGGGGGCAAGGGGGAATTCACCCCTCCACTTT.